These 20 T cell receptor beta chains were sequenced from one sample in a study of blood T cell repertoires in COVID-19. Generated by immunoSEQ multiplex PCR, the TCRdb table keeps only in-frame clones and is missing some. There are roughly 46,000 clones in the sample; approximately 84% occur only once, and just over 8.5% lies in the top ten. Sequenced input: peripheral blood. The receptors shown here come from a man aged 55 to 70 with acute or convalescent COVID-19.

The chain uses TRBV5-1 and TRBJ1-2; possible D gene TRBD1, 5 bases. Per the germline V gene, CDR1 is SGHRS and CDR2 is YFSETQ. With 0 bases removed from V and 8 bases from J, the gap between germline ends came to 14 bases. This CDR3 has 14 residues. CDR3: CASSLASGAEGYTF. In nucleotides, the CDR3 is TGCGCCAGCAGCTTGGCCAGCGGGGCCGAAGGCTACACCTTC.

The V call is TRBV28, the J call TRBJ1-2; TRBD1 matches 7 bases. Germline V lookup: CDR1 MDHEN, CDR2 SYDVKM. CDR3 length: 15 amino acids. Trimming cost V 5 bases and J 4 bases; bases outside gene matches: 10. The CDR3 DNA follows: TGTGCCAGCAGTCCACCCCCCCGGACAGGCTATGGCTACACCTTC. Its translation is CASSPPPRTGYGYTF.

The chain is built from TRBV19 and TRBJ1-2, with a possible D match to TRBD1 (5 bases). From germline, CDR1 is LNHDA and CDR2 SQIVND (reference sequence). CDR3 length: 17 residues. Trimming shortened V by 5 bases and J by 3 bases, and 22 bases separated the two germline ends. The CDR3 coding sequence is TGTGCCAGTAGTGTCGTGCGGACACCACCTTCTTACTATGGCTACACCTTC. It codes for CASSVVRTPPSYYGYTF.

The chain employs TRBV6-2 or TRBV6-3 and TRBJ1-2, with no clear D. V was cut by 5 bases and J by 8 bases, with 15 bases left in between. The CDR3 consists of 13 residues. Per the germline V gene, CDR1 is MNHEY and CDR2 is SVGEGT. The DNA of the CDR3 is TGTGCCAGCAGTCAAACAACAAGAAAGGGCTACACCTTC. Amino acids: CASSQTTRKGYTF.

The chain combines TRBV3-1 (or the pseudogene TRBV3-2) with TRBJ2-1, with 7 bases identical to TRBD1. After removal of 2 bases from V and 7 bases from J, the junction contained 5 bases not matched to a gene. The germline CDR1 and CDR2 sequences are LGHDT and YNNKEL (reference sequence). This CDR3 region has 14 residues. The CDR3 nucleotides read TGTGCCAGCAGCCAATTCCAGGGGGTGAATGAGCAGTTCTTC. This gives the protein CASSQFQGVNEQFF.

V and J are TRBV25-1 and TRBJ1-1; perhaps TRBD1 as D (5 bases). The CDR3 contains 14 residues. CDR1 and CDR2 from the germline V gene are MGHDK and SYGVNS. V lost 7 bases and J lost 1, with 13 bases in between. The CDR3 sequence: CASTQGMGNTEAFF. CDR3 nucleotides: TGTGCCAGCACCCAGGGTATGGGGAACACTGAAGCTTTCTTT.

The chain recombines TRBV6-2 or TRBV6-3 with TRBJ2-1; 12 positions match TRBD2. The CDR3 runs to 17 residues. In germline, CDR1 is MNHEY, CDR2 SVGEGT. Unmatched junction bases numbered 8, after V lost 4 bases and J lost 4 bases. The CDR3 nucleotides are TGTGCCAGCAGTTTCCAATCTAGCGGGGGGGATTACAATGAGCAGTTCTTC. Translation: CASSFQSSGGDYNEQFF.

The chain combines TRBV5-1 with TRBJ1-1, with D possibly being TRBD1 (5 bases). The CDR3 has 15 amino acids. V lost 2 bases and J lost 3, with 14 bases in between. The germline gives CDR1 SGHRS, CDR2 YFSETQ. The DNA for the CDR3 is TGCGCCAGCAGCTTCCTCGGGGGGGACGACACTGAAGCTTTCTTT. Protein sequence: CASSFLGGDDTEAFF.

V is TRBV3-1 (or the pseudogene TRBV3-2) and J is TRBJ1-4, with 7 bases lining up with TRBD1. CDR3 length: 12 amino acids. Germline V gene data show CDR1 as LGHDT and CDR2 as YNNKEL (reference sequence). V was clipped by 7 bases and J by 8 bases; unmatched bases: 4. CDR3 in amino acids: CASKTGDEKLFF. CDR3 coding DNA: TGTGCCAGCAAAACAGGGGACGAAAAACTGTTTTTT.

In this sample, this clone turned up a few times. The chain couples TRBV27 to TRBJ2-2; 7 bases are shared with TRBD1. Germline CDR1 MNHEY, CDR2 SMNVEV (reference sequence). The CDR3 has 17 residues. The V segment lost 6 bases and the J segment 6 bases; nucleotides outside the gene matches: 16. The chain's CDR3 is CASSKTGFLWPAGELFF. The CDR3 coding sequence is TGTGCCAGCAGCAAGACAGGGTTTCTGTGGCCCGCCGGGGAGCTGTTTTTT.

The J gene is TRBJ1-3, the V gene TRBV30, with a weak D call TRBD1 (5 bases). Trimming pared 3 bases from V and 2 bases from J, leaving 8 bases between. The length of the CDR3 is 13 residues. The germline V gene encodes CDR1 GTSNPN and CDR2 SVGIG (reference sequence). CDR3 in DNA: TGTGCCTGGAGCACGGGGGCTGGAAACACCATATATTTT. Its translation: CAWSTGAGNTIYF.

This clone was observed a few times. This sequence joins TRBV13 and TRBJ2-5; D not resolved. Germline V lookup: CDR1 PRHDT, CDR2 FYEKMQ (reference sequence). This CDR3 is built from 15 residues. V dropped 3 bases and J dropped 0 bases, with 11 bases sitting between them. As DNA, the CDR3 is TGTGCCAGCAGCTTGTCGAGCGTGTACCAAGAGACCCAGTACTTC. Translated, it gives CASSLSSVYQETQYF. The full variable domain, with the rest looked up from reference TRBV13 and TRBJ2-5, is AAGVIQSPRHLIKEKRETATLKCYPIPRHDTVYWYQQGPGQDPQFLISFYEKMQSDKGSIPDRFSAQQFSDYHSELNMSSLELGDSALYFCASSLSSVYQETQYFGPGTRLLVL.

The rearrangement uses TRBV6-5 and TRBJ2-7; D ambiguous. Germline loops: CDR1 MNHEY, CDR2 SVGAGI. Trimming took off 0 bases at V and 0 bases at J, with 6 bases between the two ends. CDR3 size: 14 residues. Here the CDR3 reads CASSYSFSSYEQYF. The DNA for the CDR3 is TGTGCCAGCAGTTACTCGTTCTCCTCCTACGAGCAGTACTTC.

The DNA for the CDR3 is TGTGCCAGCAGCCCTGGACAGGGATACACTGAAGCTTTCTTT. This translates into CASSPGQGYTEAFF. The chain recombines TRBV13 with TRBJ1-1; TRBD1 aligns across 8 bases. This CDR3 is 14 amino acids long. V dropped 5 bases and J dropped 3; count of bases not matched to a gene: 5. Germline V gene data show CDR1 as PRHDT and CDR2 as FYEKMQ (reference sequence). Full variable domain (outside the CDR3, taken from reference TRBV13 and TRBJ1-1): AAGVIQSPRHLIKEKRETATLKCYPIPRHDTVYWYQQGPGQDPQFLISFYEKMQSDKGSIPDRFSAQQFSDYHSELNMSSLELGDSALYFCASSPGQGYTEAFFGQGTRLTVV.

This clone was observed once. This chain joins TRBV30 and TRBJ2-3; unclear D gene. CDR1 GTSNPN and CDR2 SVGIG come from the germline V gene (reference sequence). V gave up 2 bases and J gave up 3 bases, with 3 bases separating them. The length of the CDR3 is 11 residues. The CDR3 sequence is CAWSRTDTQYF. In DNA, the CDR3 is TGTGCCTGGAGTCGTACAGATACGCAGTATTTT.

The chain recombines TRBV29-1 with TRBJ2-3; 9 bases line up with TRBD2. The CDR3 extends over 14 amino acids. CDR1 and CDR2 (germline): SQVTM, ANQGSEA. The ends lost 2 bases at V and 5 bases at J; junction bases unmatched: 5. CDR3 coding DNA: TGCAGCGTTGAAACGGTAGCGGGGGTAGATACGCAGTATTTT. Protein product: CSVETVAGVDTQYF.

CDR3 sequence: CASSSQGGTDTEAFF. The CDR3 nucleotides read TGTGCCAGCAGCTCCCAGGGAGGGACGGACACTGAAGCTTTCTTT. The V and J genes are TRBV7-9 and TRBJ1-1; D is possibly TRBD1 (5 bases). Germline V lookup: CDR1 SEHNR, CDR2 FQNEAQ (reference sequence). The CDR3 is 15 amino acids. V lost 4 bases to trimming and J lost 3 bases, with 15 bases between them.

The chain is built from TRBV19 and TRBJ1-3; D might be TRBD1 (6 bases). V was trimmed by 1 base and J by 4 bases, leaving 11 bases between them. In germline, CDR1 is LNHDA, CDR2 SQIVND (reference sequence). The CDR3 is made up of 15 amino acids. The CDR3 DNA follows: TGTGCCAGTAGTATAGGAACAGGGACGGGAAACACCATATATTTT. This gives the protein CASSIGTGTGNTIYF. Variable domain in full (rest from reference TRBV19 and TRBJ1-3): DGGITQSPKYLFRKEGQNVTLSCEQNLNHDAMYWYRQDPGQGLRLIYYSQIVNDFQKGDIAEGYSVSREKKESFPLTVTSAQKNPTAFYLCASSIGTGTGNTIYFGEGSWLTVV.

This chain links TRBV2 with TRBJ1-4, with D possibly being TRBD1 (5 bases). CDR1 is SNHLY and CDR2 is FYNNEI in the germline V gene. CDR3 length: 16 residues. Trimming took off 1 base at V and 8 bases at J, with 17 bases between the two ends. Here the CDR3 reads CASSEGGTRGQEKLFF. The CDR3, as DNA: TGTGCCAGCAGTGAAGGGGGTACAAGGGGCCAAGAAAAACTGTTTTTT.

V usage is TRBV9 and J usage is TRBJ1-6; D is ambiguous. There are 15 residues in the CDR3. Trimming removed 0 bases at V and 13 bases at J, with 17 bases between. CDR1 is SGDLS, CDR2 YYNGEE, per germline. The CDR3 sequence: CASSVAGTNSVPLHF. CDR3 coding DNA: TGTGCCAGCAGCGTAGCTGGTACTAATTCAGTCCCCCTCCACTTT.